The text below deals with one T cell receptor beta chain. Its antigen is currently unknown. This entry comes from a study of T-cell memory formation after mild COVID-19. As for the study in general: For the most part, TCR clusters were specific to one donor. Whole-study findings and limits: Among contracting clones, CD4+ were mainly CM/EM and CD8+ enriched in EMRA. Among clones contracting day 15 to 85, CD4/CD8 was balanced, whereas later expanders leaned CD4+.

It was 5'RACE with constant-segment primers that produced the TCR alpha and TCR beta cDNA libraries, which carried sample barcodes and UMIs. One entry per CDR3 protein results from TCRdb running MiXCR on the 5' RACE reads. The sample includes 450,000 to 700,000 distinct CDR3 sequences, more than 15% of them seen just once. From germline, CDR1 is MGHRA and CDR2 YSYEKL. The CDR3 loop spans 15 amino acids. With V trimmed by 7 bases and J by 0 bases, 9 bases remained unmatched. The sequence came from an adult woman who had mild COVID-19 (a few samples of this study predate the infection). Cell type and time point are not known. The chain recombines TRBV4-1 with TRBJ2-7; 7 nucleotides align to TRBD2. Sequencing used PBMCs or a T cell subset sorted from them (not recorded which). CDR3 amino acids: CASTKDPGGSYEQYF. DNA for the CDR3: TGCGCCAGCACCAAGGACCCGGGGGGCTCCTACGAGCAGTACTTC.